What follows describes a single T cell receptor beta chain. Its antigen is unidentified. This CDR3 is 15 amino acids long. Germline V gene lookup returns CDR1 SGHRS and CDR2 YFSETQ. V lost 0 bases and J lost 2, with 9 bases in between. The data were obtained in a study of shared clonotypes between healthy human individuals. Study at large: A few men and a couple of women, aged 18 to 49, were donors. Each donor's CD8 memory used one plate, CD8 naive two, each CD4 subset three. General study points: Among a few donors, roughly 5% of naive CD4 clonotypes were found in common.

The table came from immunoSEQ multiplex PCR; TCRdb's copy has only in-frame clones and leaves some out. The sample has fewer than 1.6 million clones; 98% to 99% are singletons. Sequencing input: naive CD4+ T cells sorted from blood. Subset: CD45RA+ positively selected. The V call is TRBV5-1, the J call TRBJ1-5; D ambiguous. This TCR derives from a man aged 25-45 years in good health. This CDR3 reads CASSLGTAGNQPQHF. The CDR3 DNA reads as TGCGCCAGCAGCTTGGGTACCGCCGGCAATCAGCCCCAGCATTTT. Combining the CDR3 with reference TRBV5-1 and TRBJ1-5 gives the whole variable domain KAGVTQTPRYLIKTRGQQVTLSCSPISGHRSVSWYQQTPGQGLQFLFEYFSETQRNKGNFPGRFSGRQFSNSRSEMNVSTLELGDSALYLCASSLGTAGNQPQHFGDGTRLSIL.